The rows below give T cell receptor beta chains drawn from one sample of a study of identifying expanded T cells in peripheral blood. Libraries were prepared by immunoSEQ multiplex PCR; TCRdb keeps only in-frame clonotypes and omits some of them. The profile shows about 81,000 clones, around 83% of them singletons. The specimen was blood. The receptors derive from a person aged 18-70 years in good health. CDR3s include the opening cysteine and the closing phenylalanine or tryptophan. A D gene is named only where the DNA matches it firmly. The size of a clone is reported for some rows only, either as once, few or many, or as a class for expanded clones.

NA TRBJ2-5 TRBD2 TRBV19 TGTGCCAGTAGTATGTGGGTTGGGGCTAGCGGCCAAGAGACCCAGTACTTC CASSMWVGASGQETQYF
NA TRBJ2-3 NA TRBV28 TGTGCCAGCAGTTTTGGCAGATACTCTAGCACAGATACGCAGTATTTT CASSFGRYSSTDTQYF
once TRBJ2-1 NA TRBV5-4 TGTGCCAGCAGCTTGGACAGACTGAGCGATGAGCAGTTCTTC CASSLDRLSDEQFF
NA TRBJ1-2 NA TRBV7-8 TGTGCCAGCAGCTTAGATAACTATGGCTACACCTTC CASSLDNYGYTF
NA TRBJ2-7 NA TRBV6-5 TGTGCCAGCAGTTACTCGTCGGGTGCCGCCTACGAGCAGTACTTC CASSYSSGAAYEQYF
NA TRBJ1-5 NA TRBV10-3 TGTGCCATCAGTGATGACGACAACGTGGAGCATTTT CAISDDDNVEHF
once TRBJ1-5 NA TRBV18 TGTGCCAGCTCATCCGAAGATCAGCCCCAGCATTTT CASSSEDQPQHF
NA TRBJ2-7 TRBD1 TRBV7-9 TGTGCCAGCAGCAGGGACAGCCATAAGCAGTACTTC CASSRDSHKQYF
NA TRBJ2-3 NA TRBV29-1 TGCAGCGTTGACCAGCAGGGTCCCACAGATACGCAGTATTTT CSVDQQGPTDTQYF
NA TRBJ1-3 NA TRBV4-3 TGCGCCAGCAGTCGTGAGGGGACTGGCTCTGGAAACACCATATATTTT CASSREGTGSGNTIYF
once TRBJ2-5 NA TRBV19 TGTGCCAGTAGTATATATATCGTCAGGGGCCGCGAGGAGACCCAGTACTTC CASSIYIVRGREETQYF
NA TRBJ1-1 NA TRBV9 TGTGCCAGCAGCGTAGACCACAGACTGAACACTGAAGCTTTCTTT CASSVDHRLNTEAFF
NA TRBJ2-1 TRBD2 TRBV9 TGTGCCAGCAGCGTAGGAGCGGGATGGGGCTACAATGAGCAGTTCTTC CASSVGAGWGYNEQFF
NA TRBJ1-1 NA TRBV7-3 TGTGCCAGCAGCTTGCCCCATCTGAACACTGAAGCTTTCTTT CASSLPHLNTEAFF
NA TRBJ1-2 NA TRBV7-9 TGTGCCAGCAGCTTCGACTATTATGGCTACACCTTC CASSFDYYGYTF
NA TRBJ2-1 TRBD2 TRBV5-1 TGCGCCAGCAGGCTGGGACTAGCGGGAGGGAATGAGCAGTTCTTC CASRLGLAGGNEQFF
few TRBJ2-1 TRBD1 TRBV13 TGTGCCAGCAGCCCGCAACAGGGGGCGGCGGGTGAGCAGTTCTTC CASSPQQGAAGEQFF
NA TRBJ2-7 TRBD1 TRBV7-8 TGTGCCAGCAGCTTATACGGGACAGGGGGCTACGAGCAGTACTTC CASSLYGTGGYEQYF
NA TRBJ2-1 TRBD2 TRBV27 TGTGCCAGCAGTTTAATTAGCGGGAGAATTGAGCAGTTCTTC CASSLISGRIEQFF
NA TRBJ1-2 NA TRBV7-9 TGTGCCAGCAGCTTAGCGGAGCCGGTCTCATATGGCTACACCTTC CASSLAEPVSYGYTF
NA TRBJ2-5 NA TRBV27 TGTGCCAGCAGTTTTAACCCGGGCCCCCTCGGGGAGACCCAGTACTTC CASSFNPGPLGETQYF
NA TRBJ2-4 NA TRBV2 TGTGCCAGCAGTGGCGGTGGGGGAAACATTCAGTACTTC CASSGGGGNIQYF
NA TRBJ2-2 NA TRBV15 TGTGCCACCAGCAGAGAGTACGGCGGGGTAAAGGATATTAACACCGGGGAGCTGTTTTTT CATSREYGGVKDINTGELFF
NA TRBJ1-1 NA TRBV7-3 TGTGCCAGCAGCTTAGCCGGGGCCGGGGCTGAAGCTTTCTTT CASSLAGAGAEAFF
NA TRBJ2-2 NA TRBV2 TGTGCCAGCACGGAGACGCGCAACACCGGGGAGCTGTTTTTT CASTETRNTGELFF
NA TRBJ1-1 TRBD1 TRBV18 TGTGCCAGCTCACCTAGGACAGGGGGCTTGCTAAACACTGAAGCTTTCTTT CASSPRTGGLLNTEAFF
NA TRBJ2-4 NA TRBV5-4 TGTGCCAGCAGCTTCGCAGGGGGGATCAAAAACATTCAGTACTTC CASSFAGGIKNIQYF
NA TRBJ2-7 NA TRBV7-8 TGTGCCAGCAGCTTACTTAACGAGCAGTACTTC CASSLLNEQYF
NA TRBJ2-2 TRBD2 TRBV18 TGTGCCAGCTCACCATCTACTAGCGGCCAGAACACCGGGGAGCTGTTTTTT CASSPSTSGQNTGELFF
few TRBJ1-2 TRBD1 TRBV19 TGTGCCAGTAGTATATTGGCAACAGGGGGCTATGGCTACACCTTC CASSILATGGYGYTF
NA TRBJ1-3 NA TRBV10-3 TGTGCCATCAGTGAGTCGAGACTTAGCTCTGGAAACACCATATATTTT CAISESRLSSGNTIYF
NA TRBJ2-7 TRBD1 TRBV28 TGTGCCAGCCGAAGAGACAGGGTTCGATCGTACGAGCAGTACTTC CASRRDRVRSYEQYF
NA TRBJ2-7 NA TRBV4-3 TGCGCCAGCAGCCAAGATTCTGGCCGAACCTACGAGCAGTACTTC CASSQDSGRTYEQYF
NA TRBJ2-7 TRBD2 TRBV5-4 TGTGCCAGCAGCTTGGGCACGGGACTAGCGGGAGTCTACGAGCAGTACTTC CASSLGTGLAGVYEQYF
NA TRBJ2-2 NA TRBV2 TGTGCCAGCAGTGCGGAAGGGGCGCACACCGGGGAGCTGTTTTTT CASSAEGAHTGELFF
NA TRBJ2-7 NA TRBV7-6 TGTGCCAGCAGCTTAGGGGTCGGGTTTCCCCCCTACGAGCAGTACTTC CASSLGVGFPPYEQYF
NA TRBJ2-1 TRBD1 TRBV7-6 TGTGCCAGCAGCCAGGACCTGACAGGGCTTAGAAGCAATGAGCAGTTCTTC CASSQDLTGLRSNEQFF
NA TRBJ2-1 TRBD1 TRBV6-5 TGTGCCAGCAGTCCCAGGGGGAGCTCCTACAATGAGCAGTTCTTC CASSPRGSSYNEQFF
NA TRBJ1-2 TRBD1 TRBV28 TGTGCCAGCACTTTCCCGACAGGGCCAAATCCCTATGGCTACACCTTC CASTFPTGPNPYGYTF
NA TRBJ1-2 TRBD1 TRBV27 TGTGCCAGCAGTTCGTATAACCCACGGGACAGGGAGGTTCGTGGCTACACCTTC CASSSYNPRDREVRGYTF
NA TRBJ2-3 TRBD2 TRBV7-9 TGTGCCAGCAGCTTCACGACTAGCGGGCCCGAAGATACGCAGTATTTT CASSFTTSGPEDTQYF
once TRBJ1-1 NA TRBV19 TGTGCCAGTAGTATAAGAGGCCGGGACATGAACACTGAAGCTTTCTTT CASSIRGRDMNTEAFF
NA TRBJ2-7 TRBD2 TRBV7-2 TGTGCCAGCAGCCGTACTGGGACTACAGCCTACGAGCAGTACTTC CASSRTGTTAYEQYF
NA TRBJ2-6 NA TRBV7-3 TGTGCCAGCAGCCCAATGGTGATCTCTGGGGCCAACGTCCTGACTTTC CASSPMVISGANVLTF
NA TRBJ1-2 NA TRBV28 TGTGCCAGTCACACAGGGCGACTCTATGGCTACACCTTC CASHTGRLYGYTF
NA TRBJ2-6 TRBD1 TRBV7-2 TGTGCCAGCAGCTTGACAGGGTCCGGATCTGGGGCCAACGTCCTGACTTTC CASSLTGSGSGANVLTF
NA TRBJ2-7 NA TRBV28 TGTGCCAGCAGTTCATGGGAGCCCACATGGGAGCAGTACTTC CASSSWEPTWEQYF
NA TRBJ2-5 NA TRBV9 TGTGCCAGCAGCGTAGACGGGAGTAACCAAGAGACCCAGTACTTC CASSVDGSNQETQYF
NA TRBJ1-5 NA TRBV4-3 TGCGCCAGCAGCCTAGAGCGCGATAGCAATCAGCCCCAGCATTTT CASSLERDSNQPQHF